Below are 14 T cell receptor beta chains sequenced from a single sample in a study of T-cell memory formation after mild COVID-19. In TCRdb, the 5' RACE reads were re-called with MiXCR into one record per CDR3 protein. The sample carries around 160,000 distinct CDR3 sequences, around a tenth recorded once. Sequencing input: PBMCs or a T cell subset sorted from them (not recorded which). All receptors come from a man aged 18 to 29 who had mild COVID-19 (a few samples of this study predate the infection). Cell type and time point are not known.

This rearrangement joins TRBV4-3 to TRBJ2-6; D unclear. V lost 5 bases and J lost 0, with 11 bases in between. The germline CDR1 and CDR2 sequences are LGHNA and YSLEER. CDR3 length: 16 residues. CDR3 coding DNA: TGCGCCAGCAGCGCCATGGGGTTCTCTGGGGCCAACGTCCTGACTTTC. Encoded protein: CASSAMGFSGANVLTF.

The chain links TRBV12-5 to TRBJ2-7; D not resolved. This CDR3 contains 12 residues. The V end was cut by 0 bases, the J end by 5 bases, with 5 bases between. Germline loops: CDR1 LGHNT, CDR2 FRNRAP. CDR3 sequence reads: CASGLVRDEQYF. The CDR3 nucleotides read TGTGCTAGTGGTTTGGTACGTGACGAGCAGTACTTC.

Only a few counts were recorded for this clonotype. The chain has TRBV12-3 or TRBV12-4 and TRBJ1-6, with D unresolved. The CDR3 contains 13 residues. V lost 1 base, J lost 9 bases, and 7 bases lay in between. The CDR3 bases are TGTGCCAGCAGTTTAGAGGGCGGTTCACCCCTCCACTTT. This translates into CASSLEGGSPLHF.

This clonotype occurred a few times. V is TRBV7-9 and J is TRBJ2-3; D is possibly TRBD1 (5 bases). V shed 5 bases and J shed 4 bases, with 10 bases lying between them. The CDR3 runs 13 residues. The germline CDR1 and CDR2 sequences are SEHNR and FQNEAQ (reference sequence). DNA of the CDR3: TGTGCCAGCAGCGAGACAGTTCCAGATACGCAGTATTTT. Amino acids: CASSETVPDTQYF.

This clonotype was seen a handful of times. The chain combines TRBV4-3 with TRBJ2-5; 9 bases match TRBD2. The ends lost 4 bases at V and 4 bases at J; junction bases unmatched: 16. This CDR3 spans 18 amino acids. Per germline, CDR1 LGHNA and CDR2 YSLEER. The CDR3 here is CASSRERVASGEGETQYF. CDR3 sequence (DNA): TGCGCCAGCAGCCGAGAGAGGGTGGCTAGCGGGGAGGGAGAGACCCAGTACTTC.

This chain connects TRBV18 to TRBJ1-1; D might be TRBD1 (6 bases). The CDR3 is made up of 13 amino acids. Germline V gives CDR1 KGHSH, CDR2 LQKENI. Trimming shortened V by 4 bases and J by 6 bases, and 12 bases separated the two germline ends. CDR3 nucleotide sequence: TGTGCCAGCTCACAGAACAGGGAACCTGAAGCTTTCTTT. Protein sequence: CASSQNREPEAFF.

The rearrangement links TRBV4-1 to TRBJ1-1, with a tentative D call TRBD1 (5 bases). This CDR3 is built from 15 residues. Germline CDR1 is MGHRA and CDR2 is YSYEKL. V lost 3 bases and J lost 7, with 18 bases in between. This chain's CDR3 is CASSQGPGYPNEAFF. In nucleotides, the CDR3 is TGCGCCAGCAGCCAGGGCCCAGGGTACCCAAATGAAGCTTTCTTT.

This clonotype occurred many times. This chain uses TRBV7-2 with TRBJ2-7, with D unresolved. V gave up 2 bases and J gave up 1 base, with 9 bases separating them. This CDR3 spans 14 amino acids. In germline, CDR1 is SGHTA, CDR2 FQGNSA. The CDR3 reads CASSLSVGSYEQYF. The CDR3 DNA reads as TGTGCCAGCAGCTTATCAGTCGGATCCTACGAGCAGTACTTC.

The J gene is TRBJ2-3, the V gene TRBV7-9; no definite D call. CDR1 and CDR2 from the germline V gene are SEHNR and FQNEAQ (reference sequence). The V and J ends lost 8 bases and 1 base respectively, with 7 bases between them. CDR3 size: 12 residues. The CDR3 sequence is CASQRGTDTQYF. CDR3 in DNA: TGTGCCAGCCAAAGGGGCACAGATACGCAGTATTTT.

The rearrangement links TRBV20-1 to TRBJ2-1; 12 nucleotides agree with TRBD2. The CDR3 consists of 16 residues. Looked up from germline, CDR1 is DFQATT and CDR2 is SNEGSKA (reference sequence). V lost 6 bases to trimming and J lost 1 base; unmatched junction nucleotides: 7. In DNA, the CDR3 is TGCAGTGCAGGGACTAGCGGGCGGGGTTCCTACAATGAGCAGTTCTTC. Its protein product is CSAGTSGRGSYNEQFF.

This clonotype was counted at least ten times. The V gene is TRBV12-3 or TRBV12-4, the J gene TRBJ2-5; D is possibly TRBD1 or TRBD2 (6 bases each). Trimming cost V 7 bases and J 5 bases, with 14 bases left between them. CDR3 length: 13 residues. The CDR3 DNA is TGTGCCAGCACCCTTACAGGGACTGAGACCCAGTACTTC. It translates to CASTLTGTETQYF.

V gene TRBV12-3 or TRBV12-4 combines with J gene TRBJ1-4; perhaps TRBD1 as D (5 bases). Trimming cost V 6 bases and J 14 bases, with 16 bases left between them. The CDR3 is 12 amino acids. The CDR3, as DNA: TGTGCCAGCAGGAGGGACGGGGAACGGCTGTTTTTT. Amino acids: CASRRDGERLFF.

The chain uses TRBV7-6 and TRBJ2-5; D may be TRBD2 (6 bases). Trimming removed 3 bases at V and 4 bases at J, with 12 bases between. CDR1 and CDR2 from the germline V gene are SGHVS and FNYEAQ. This CDR3 region has 14 residues. The CDR3 protein is CASSFGTAGETQYF. CDR3 sequence (DNA): TGTGCCAGCAGCTTTGGGACTGCGGGAGAGACCCAGTACTTC.

The chain recombines TRBV25-1 with TRBJ1-4; unclear D gene. The CDR3 contains 14 residues. V shed 3 bases and J shed 1 base, with 6 bases lying between them. CDR1 is MGHDK, CDR2 SYGVNS, per germline. CDR3 nucleotide sequence: TGTGCCAGCAGTGACAGACTAACTAATGAAAAACTGTTTTTT. Protein: CASSDRLTNEKLFF.